This T cell receptor (beta chain) was captured in a study of shared clonotypes between healthy human individuals. Study-level points and caveats: Sample collection involved blood only; tissue repertoires are likely different.

Adult donors, all healthy and HIV-negative, had no recent acute infections or vaccinations. CD45RO+ cells joined CCR7-negative CD45RA+ TemRA cells to form CD8 memory. Remarks on this clone: Its target is unknown.

TCRdb's table, derived via immunoSEQ multiplex PCR, lists solely in-frame clones and lacks some. The table lists approximately 710,000 clones, about nine tenths of them singletons. V shed 6 bases and J shed 0 bases, with 11 bases lying between them. The CDR3 runs 15 residues. Germline V gene data show CDR1 as PRHDT and CDR2 as FYEKMQ (reference sequence). Sequencing was carried out using memory CD8+ T cells from PBMCs. Subset here: CD45RO+ cells pooled with CCR7-negative TemRA cells. The sequence was collected from a man younger than 30 in good health. Some clones in this sample may be carry-over from other donors' samples. The chain combines TRBV13 with TRBJ1-4, with a possible D match to TRBD1 (5 bases). CDR3 loop: CASRRPGSTNEKLFF. In DNA, the CDR3 is TGTGCCAGCAGGAGACCAGGGTCAACTAATGAAAAACTGTTTTTT. The full variable domain, rest sourced from reference TRBV13 and TRBJ1-4, is AAGVIQSPRHLIKEKRETATLKCYPIPRHDTVYWYQQGPGQDPQFLISFYEKMQSDKGSIPDRFSAQQFSDYHSELNMSSLELGDSALYFCASRRPGSTNEKLFFGSGTQLSVL.